A single sample is the source of the 22 T cell receptor beta chains below, sequenced in a study of glioma-infiltrating T cells after dendritic cell vaccination. The time point denotes: after dendritic cell vaccination, including at tumor progression/relapse. Libraries were prepared by immunoSEQ multiplex PCR; TCRdb keeps only in-frame clonotypes and omits some of them. There are about 94,000 clones in the sample; 65% to 85% occur only once, and about 5% lies in the top ten. Material: blood, obtained after dendritic cell vaccination. The receptors were gathered from a human donor with glioblastoma.

CDR3 nucleotide sequence: TGTGCCAGCAGCCAAGGAGGACAGGGGGTCACTGAAGCTTTCTTT. It specifies CASSQGGQGVTEAFF. The gene calls are TRBV4-2 and TRBJ1-1, with 10 nucleotides matching TRBD1. This CDR3 spans 15 amino acids. Unmatched junction bases numbered 3, after V lost 1 base and J lost 4 bases. Germline V lookup: CDR1 LGHNA, CDR2 YNFKEQ.

This clone was counted only a few times. V and J are TRBV6-1 and TRBJ1-2, with no clear D. CDR3 length equals 11 residues. Trimming shortened V by 8 bases and J by 4 bases, and 8 bases separated the two germline ends. Per germline, CDR1 MNHNS and CDR2 SASEGT. The CDR3 loop is CASRRTYGYTF. The CDR3 DNA reads as TGTGCCAGCCGGAGGACCTATGGCTACACCTTC.

J is TRBJ1-2 and V is TRBV14, with 7 bases aligning to TRBD1. This CDR3 is 14 amino acids long. Germline trimming cut 1 base from V and 3 bases from J; bases unmatched to any gene: 2. Germline V gene lookup returns CDR1 SGHDN and CDR2 FVKESK. The CDR3 nucleotides are TGTGCCAGCAGCCAAGGACAGGGTTACTATGGCTACACCTTC. Encoded protein: CASSQGQGYYGYTF.

The chain employs TRBV5-1 and TRBJ2-7, with 11 bases that match TRBD2. Germline V gives CDR1 SGHRS, CDR2 YFSETQ. The CDR3 covers 15 residues. The V and J ends lost 3 bases and 2 bases, in that order; junction bases with no gene match: 4. The CDR3 sequence is CASSYGLAGTYEQYF. The CDR3 region has the DNA TGCGCCAGCAGCTATGGACTAGCGGGTACCTACGAGCAGTACTTC.

This chain links TRBV4-2 with TRBJ2-3, with a weak D call TRBD2 (5 bases). This CDR3 contains 15 residues. CDR1 is LGHNA, CDR2 YNFKEQ, per germline. V gave up 3 bases and J gave up 1 base, with 11 bases separating them. CDR3 amino acids: CASSHGVEGTDTQYF. CDR3 nucleotides: TGTGCCAGCAGCCATGGGGTGGAGGGCACAGATACGCAGTATTTT.

This clone was counted once. The chain couples TRBV6-1 to TRBJ1-5, with 9 nucleotides matching TRBD1. This CDR3 is built from 15 residues. From germline, CDR1 is MNHNS and CDR2 SASEGT. V lost 6 bases and J lost 4; bases outside the gene matches: 7. The CDR3 loop reads CASRVQGAENQPQHF. The CDR3, as DNA: TGTGCCAGCAGAGTACAGGGGGCGGAAAATCAGCCCCAGCATTTT.

The chain is built from TRBV29-1 and TRBJ1-1; D not certain. The V gene's germline CDR1 is SQVTM and CDR2 ANQGSEA. With 2 bases removed from V and 8 bases from J, the gap between germline ends came to 12 bases. The CDR3 has 12 residues. The chain's CDR3 is CSVEPGRGEAFF. The CDR3 DNA follows: TGCAGCGTTGAACCCGGGCGGGGAGAAGCTTTCTTT. Filled out from reference TRBV29-1 and TRBJ1-1, the complete variable domain reads SAVISQKPSRDICQRGTSLTIQCQVDSQVTMMFWYRQQPGQSLTLIATANQGSEATYESGFVIDKFPISRPNLTFSTLTVSNMSPEDSSIYLCSVEPGRGEAFFGQGTRLTVV.

The J gene is TRBJ1-2, the V gene TRBV6-5; 7 nucleotides align to TRBD1. Trimming took 5 bases from V and 2 from J; bases not matched to a gene: 8. This CDR3 has 15 residues. CDR1 and CDR2 from the germline V gene are MNHEY and SVGAGI. The CDR3 protein is CASSPVLGQNYGYTF. Written as DNA, the CDR3 is TGTGCCAGCAGTCCAGTCCTGGGACAGAACTATGGCTACACCTTC.

The V and J genes are TRBV11-2 and TRBJ2-7, with 10 bases identical to TRBD1. The J segment lost 0 bases and the V segment lost 5 bases, leaving 7 bases of the junction unmatched. The CDR3 sequence is 16 residues long. CDR1 SGHAT and CDR2 FQNNGV come from the germline V gene. CDR3 loop: CASSPTDRGSSYEQYF. CDR3 sequence (DNA): TGTGCCAGCAGCCCGACGGACAGGGGGAGCTCCTACGAGCAGTACTTC.

This clone was observed a single time. The rearrangement joins TRBV19 to TRBJ2-3; D unresolved. The V end lost 1 base, the J end lost 3 bases, and 8 bases lay between the germline ends. The CDR3 loop spans 14 amino acids. Germline V CDR1 and CDR2: LNHDA, SQIVND (reference sequence). CDR3 loop: CASSIGLWTDTQYF. Here the CDR3 DNA reads TGTGCCAGTAGTATAGGGCTCTGGACAGATACGCAGTATTTT.

This clone was seen only once. The chain combines TRBV4-1 with TRBJ1-1; D is ambiguous. The CDR3 length is 19 residues. CDR1 is MGHRA and CDR2 is YSYEKL in the germline V gene. V dropped 0 bases and J dropped 1 base, with 21 bases sitting between them. The CDR3 coding sequence is TGCGCCAGCAGCCAAGATCCGGGGAAGGAGGCTTCTGCGAACACTGAAGCTTTCTTT. Amino acids: CASSQDPGKEASANTEAFF.

The rearrangement links TRBV6-5 to TRBJ1-5, with 7 nucleotides matching TRBD1. This CDR3 contains 15 residues. Losses at the gene ends were 5 bases for V and 5 bases for J; bases not matched to a gene: 9. Germline CDR1 MNHEY, CDR2 SVGAGI. The CDR3 spells CASSAQQGNDQPQHF. CDR3 nucleotides: TGTGCCAGCAGTGCGCAACAGGGGAACGATCAGCCCCAGCATTTT.

This clone was seen only a few times. The J gene is TRBJ2-5, the V gene TRBV23-1; 7 nucleotides match TRBD2. TRBV23-1 counts as an open reading frame of uncertain function. The CDR3 is 16 amino acids. The V segment lost 2 bases and the J segment 4 bases; nucleotides outside the gene matches: 10. The CDR3 region has the DNA TGCGCCAGCAGTCAAGGAGGGCGGGAGTGTCCAGAGACCCAGTACTTC. It is translated as CASSQGGRECPETQYF.

This chain links TRBV6-5 with TRBJ1-1; D may be TRBD1 (5 bases). The length of the CDR3 is 13 residues. Germline V CDR1 and CDR2: MNHEY, SVGAGI. Trimming pared 4 bases from V and 2 bases from J, leaving 8 bases between. The CDR3 is CASSSTENTEAFF. The CDR3 DNA reads TGTGCCAGCAGTTCGACAGAAAACACTGAAGCTTTCTTT.

The rearrangement joins TRBV5-8 to TRBJ2-5; possibly TRBD1 for D (5 bases). This CDR3 is built from 13 residues. V lost 0 bases and J lost 5, with 8 bases in between. The germline V gene has CDR1 SGHTS and CDR2 YDEGEE. The CDR3 nucleotides are TGTGCCAGCAGCTTGGGGGGCGCGGAGACCCAGTACTTC. This codes for CASSLGGAETQYF.

V and J are TRBV2 and TRBJ1-5, with D maybe TRBD1 (5 bases). Germline V gene sequence: CDR1 SNHLY, CDR2 FYNNEI. V was cut by 7 bases and J by 3 bases, with 16 bases left in between. The CDR3 contains 15 residues. The CDR3 nucleotides read TGTGCCAGCACCTGGCAGGGAATCGTCAATCAGCCCCAGCATTTT. Protein product: CASTWQGIVNQPQHF.

The CDR3 coding sequence is TGTGCCAGCAGCTCCCCCCCTAGCGGAGACTACAATGAGCAGTTCTTC. Translation: CASSSPPSGDYNEQFF. V and J are TRBV5-4 and TRBJ2-1, with 7 bases identical to TRBD2. This CDR3 has 16 amino acids. Germline values: CDR1 SGHNT, CDR2 YYREEE (reference sequence). After removal of 3 bases from V and 3 bases from J, the junction contained 9 bases not matched to a gene.

V and J are TRBV5-6 and TRBJ1-1; D call uncertain. The germline CDR1 and CDR2 sequences are SGHDT and YYEEEE. With 4 bases removed from V and 3 bases from J, the gap between germline ends came to 13 bases. The CDR3 covers 14 residues. CDR3: CASSRGSFYTEAFF. The CDR3 DNA reads TGTGCCAGCAGCCGTGGGAGTTTTTACACTGAAGCTTTCTTT.

The chain recombines TRBV30 with TRBJ1-2; D is ambiguous. Germline V gives CDR1 GTSNPN, CDR2 SVGIG (reference sequence). There are 13 residues in the CDR3. Trimming took 5 bases from V and 4 from J, leaving 14 bases between them. The CDR3 region is CAWSPEGTYGYTF. CDR3 in DNA: TGTGCCTGGTCCCCCGAGGGCACCTATGGCTACACCTTC.

This clone has just one count. The V gene is TRBV7-2, the J gene TRBJ1-5, with TRBD1 as a possible D gene (6 bases). The V gene lost 6 bases and the J gene lost 0 bases, with 9 bases spanning the gap. The CDR3 length is 14 residues. Germline CDR1 is SGHTA and CDR2 is FQGNSA. The DNA of the CDR3 is TGTGCCAGCAGTCGACAGGCTAGCAATCAGCCCCAGCATTTT. This sequence encodes CASSRQASNQPQHF.

Here the CDR3 DNA reads TGTGCCAGCAGTTATTTGAGCGGGGGGGCCTTGGATACGCAGTATTTT. Its protein product is CASSYLSGGALDTQYF. The V gene is TRBV6-6, the J gene TRBJ2-3; TRBD2 aligns across 10 bases. Trimming at V came to 3 bases and at J to 6 bases, leaving 9 bases not matched to a gene. The CDR3 consists of 16 residues. Germline-derived CDR1 and CDR2 are MNHNY and SVGAGI (reference sequence).

The chain's CDR3 is CASSLEGVHLNTEAFF. DNA for the CDR3: TGCGCCAGCAGCTTGGAAGGGGTACATTTGAACACTGAAGCTTTCTTT. The gene calls are TRBV5-1 and TRBJ1-1, with a tentative D call TRBD1 (5 bases). Germline CDR1 SGHRS, CDR2 YFSETQ. The length of the CDR3 is 16 residues. The V end lost 0 bases, the J end lost 0 bases, and 12 bases lay between the germline ends.